A single sample is the source of the 18 T cell receptor beta chains below, sequenced in a study of cytomegalovirus exposure and HLA in healthy donors. The PCR was carried out with 60 Vbeta primers and 13 Jbeta primers. The protocol was immunoSEQ multiplex PCR, while the TCRdb copy is restricted to in-frame clones and leaves out a portion. The sample shows 90,000 to 150,000 clones, around 79% of them seen only once. Input material: PBMCs. Receptor source: a woman aged 25 to 39 in good health and CMV-seropositive.

This chain connects TRBV7-2 to TRBJ1-2; D might be TRBD1 (5 bases). The CDR3 covers 12 residues. CDR1 SGHTA and CDR2 FQGNSA come from the germline V gene. The ends were cut back, 4 bases at V and 4 bases at J, with 7 bases in the middle. CDR3 amino acids: CASSSQGYGYTF. In DNA, the CDR3 is TGTGCCAGCAGCTCCCAGGGCTATGGCTACACCTTC.

The chain has TRBV5-1 and TRBJ2-2, with 10 bases identical to TRBD1. This CDR3 has 15 residues. Germline-derived CDR1 and CDR2 are SGHRS and YFSETQ. The J segment lost 7 bases and the V segment lost 0 bases, leaving 3 bases of the junction unmatched. CDR3 DNA sequence: TGCGCCAGCAGCTTGGGACAGGGGGCACACGGGGAGCTGTTTTTT. Protein product: CASSLGQGAHGELFF.

The rearrangement uses TRBV7-3 and TRBJ1-1; 10 bases are a match to TRBD1. V lost 5 bases to trimming and J lost 2 bases; unmatched junction nucleotides: 5. This CDR3 has 15 amino acids. Germline CDR1 reads SGHTA; CDR2 reads FQGTGA. CDR3 in amino acids: CASSRGTGDNTEAFF. Written as DNA, the CDR3 is TGTGCCAGCAGCCGAGGGACAGGGGATAACACTGAAGCTTTCTTT. Looking up the rest from reference TRBV7-3 and TRBJ1-1 gives the full variable domain: GAGVSQTPSNKVTEKGKYVELRCDPISGHTALYWYRQSLGQGPEFLIYFQGTGAADDSGLPNDRFFAVRPEGSVSTLKIQRTERGDSAVYLCASSRGTGDNTEAFFGQGTRLTVV.

The V gene is TRBV28, the J gene TRBJ1-3; maybe TRBD1 (5 bases). The germline V and J ends were trimmed by 5 bases and 3 bases, with 11 bases remaining between them. The CDR3 consists of 14 residues. CDR1 and CDR2 from the germline V gene are MDHEN and SYDVKM. DNA for the CDR3: TGTGCCAGCAGTCGGACATCTAGTGGAAACACCATATATTTT. Residues: CASSRTSSGNTIYF.

This sequence joins TRBV2 and TRBJ1-4, with TRBD1 identical over 7 bases. The CDR3 covers 14 residues. Germline trimming cut 5 bases from V and 8 bases from J; bases unmatched to any gene: 8. CDR1 and CDR2 (germline): SNHLY, FYNNEI. This chain's CDR3 is CASSPQGGEEKLFF. CDR3 bases: TGTGCCAGCAGTCCGCAGGGGGGAGAAGAAAAACTGTTTTTT.

V usage is TRBV7-2 and J usage is TRBJ2-5; 16 positions agree with TRBD2. Germline values: CDR1 SGHTA, CDR2 FQGNSA. J lost 4 bases, V lost 6 bases, and 11 bases had no gene match. The CDR3 extends over 18 amino acids. The CDR3 DNA reads as TGTGCCAGCAGTCGAGGGACTAGCGGGGGGGCGGGCCCAGAGACCCAGTACTTC. Amino acid sequence: CASSRGTSGGAGPETQYF.

V gene TRBV6-1 combines with J gene TRBJ2-2; 8 positions match TRBD1. The germline V gene has CDR1 MNHNS and CDR2 SASEGT. Trimming took 7 bases from V and 3 from J; bases not matched to a gene: 4. CDR3 length: 14 residues. The CDR3 protein is CASTGQEDTGELFF. CDR3 nucleotides: TGTGCCAGCACGGGACAGGAGGACACCGGGGAGCTGTTTTTT.

The chain uses TRBV2 and TRBJ2-1, with 7 bases aligning to TRBD1. This CDR3 comprises 15 residues. After removal of 4 bases from V and 0 bases from J, the junction contained 3 bases not matched to a gene. Per germline, CDR1 SNHLY and CDR2 FYNNEI. In DNA, the CDR3 is TGTGCCAGCAGTGGGGACAGTAGCTCCTACAATGAGCAGTTCTTC. Its protein is CASSGDSSSYNEQFF.

This clone was detected a few times. The chain couples TRBV6-5 to TRBJ2-5, with TRBD2 matching over 9 bases. J lost 1 base, V lost 4 bases, and 1 base had no gene match. The CDR3 contains 14 residues. The germline V gene has CDR1 MNHEY and CDR2 SVGAGI. The CDR3 nucleotides are TGTGCCAGCAGTTTAGCGGGGGCCCAAGAGACCCAGTACTTC. Protein product: CASSLAGAQETQYF.

The chain uses TRBV29-1 and TRBJ2-7, with 7 bases aligning to TRBD1. Germline trimming cut 4 bases from V and 6 bases from J; bases unmatched to any gene: 9. This CDR3 spans 13 amino acids. CDR1 and CDR2 (germline): SQVTM, ANQGSEA. CDR3 nucleotide sequence: TGCAGCGTTGGACAGGGAGTCCGGGGCGAGCAGTACTTC. It yields the protein CSVGQGVRGEQYF.

V and J are TRBV4-1 and TRBJ2-3, with TRBD2 matching 8 bases. CDR3 length equals 15 residues. Trimming cost V 4 bases and J 6 bases; bases outside gene matches: 9. Per germline, CDR1 MGHRA and CDR2 YSYEKL. The CDR3 region has the DNA TGCGCCAGCAGCCGGGGAGATAGCGGGGCTGATACGCAGTATTTT. Its translation is CASSRGDSGADTQYF.

This chain links TRBV15 with TRBJ2-7; 11 bases map to TRBD2. This CDR3 spans 18 amino acids. Germline trimming cut 0 bases from V and 2 bases from J; bases unmatched to any gene: 9. The germline gives CDR1 LNHNV, CDR2 YYDKDF (reference sequence). The CDR3: CATSREYSSGGRPYEQYF. The CDR3 DNA reads TGTGCCACCAGCAGAGAATATTCTAGCGGGGGGCGACCCTACGAGCAGTACTTC.

The CDR3 reads CASSFGLAGVYNEQFF. CDR3 sequence (DNA): TGCGCCAGCAGCTTCGGACTAGCGGGGGTATACAATGAGCAGTTCTTC. The chain joins TRBV5-1 to TRBJ2-1, with TRBD2 identical over 13 bases. The CDR3 covers 16 residues. The ends lost 2 bases at V and 4 bases at J; junction bases unmatched: 3. Germline V CDR1 and CDR2: SGHRS, YFSETQ. The whole variable domain, remainder taken from reference TRBV5-1 and TRBJ2-1, is KAGVTQTPRYLIKTRGQQVTLSCSPISGHRSVSWYQQTPGQGLQFLFEYFSETQRNKGNFPGRFSGRQFSNSRSEMNVSTLELGDSALYLCASSFGLAGVYNEQFFGPGTRLTVL.

This chain uses TRBV18 with TRBJ2-6; TRBD1 matches at 9 bases. The V gene's germline CDR1 is KGHSH and CDR2 LQKENI. CDR3 length: 18 amino acids. Unmatched junction bases numbered 8, after V lost 1 base and J lost 4 bases. The CDR3 bases are TGTGCCAGCTCACCACTGGGGACAGGGTCTGCCGGGGCCAACGTCCTGACTTTC. Amino acids: CASSPLGTGSAGANVLTF.

The chain has TRBV6-1 and TRBJ1-3; D is uncertain. The CDR3 spans 15 residues. Trimming pared 0 bases from V and 4 bases from J, leaving 10 bases between. CDR1 and CDR2 from the germline V gene are MNHNS and SASEGT. CDR3 protein: CASSEARVLGNTIYF. CDR3 nucleotides: TGTGCCAGCAGTGAAGCGCGGGTGTTGGGAAACACCATATATTTT.

The rearrangement links TRBV7-7 to TRBJ1-1, with 7 positions matching TRBD1. Trimming removed 3 bases from V and 4 bases from J; junction bases left unmatched: 5. The germline V gene encodes CDR1 SSHAT and CDR2 FNYEAQ (reference sequence). This CDR3 has 14 amino acids. The CDR3 region is CASSFRQGGTEAFF. The CDR3 DNA is TGTGCCAGCAGCTTCCGACAGGGAGGCACTGAAGCTTTCTTT.

The rearrangement uses TRBV5-6 and TRBJ2-5; TRBD1 matches at 7 bases. Germline CDR1 is SGHDT and CDR2 is YYEEEE. The CDR3 length is 16 residues. V lost 1 base and J lost 2; bases outside the gene matches: 8. The CDR3 protein is CASSLRTTGRQETQYF. The CDR3 DNA reads TGTGCCAGCAGCTTGCGAACGACAGGGCGGCAAGAGACCCAGTACTTC.

This chain connects TRBV2 to TRBJ2-2, with TRBD1 matching 10 bases. The V gene's germline CDR1 is SNHLY and CDR2 FYNNEI. Trimming removed 6 bases from V and 4 bases from J; junction bases left unmatched: 5. The CDR3 is 15 residues long. The CDR3 loop reads CASSPRTGGTGELFF. DNA of the CDR3: TGTGCCAGCAGCCCAAGGACAGGGGGCACCGGGGAGCTGTTTTTT.